Listed below are T cell receptor beta chains from one sample, sequenced in a study of shared clonotypes between healthy human individuals. The method was immunoSEQ multiplex PCR; TCRdb's version includes in-frame clones alone and lacks a portion of them. The profile covers some 1 million clones, with under 80% appearing a single time and approximately 1.3% taken by the ten largest. Input material: memory CD4+ T cells sorted from blood. The receptors here all came from a man aged 18 to 30 in good health. The CDR3 runs from the conserved cysteine through the conserved F or W. D genes are given only for firm matches. For some rows the clone size is stated as once, few or many, or as a class when expanded; others skip it.

>TRBJ1-2|TRBV7-2|NA|TRBD1
CASSLGAGGVYGYTF
TGTGCCAGCAGCTTAGGTGCAGGGGGCGTCTATGGCTACACCTTC
>TRBJ1-1|TRBV28|few|NA
CASSFQGGAFF
TGTGCCAGCAGTTTTCAGGGAGGCGCTTTCTTT
>TRBJ1-2|TRBV19|NA|NA
CASRGRDGPNYGYTF
TGTGCCAGTCGGGGAAGGGATGGGCCTAACTATGGCTACACCTTC
>TRBJ2-3|TRBV5-6|NA|NA
CASSSPREADTQYF
TGTGCCAGCAGCTCACCGAGGGAGGCAGATACGCAGTATTTT
>TRBJ1-3|TRBV5-6|once|NA
CASSLRTVTGNTIYF
TGTGCCAGCAGCCTCAGGACAGTAACTGGAAACACCATATATTTT
>TRBJ2-7|TRBV19|once|TRBD1
CASSIPGGRYEQYF
TGTGCCAGTAGTATTCCAGGGGGCCGTTACGAGCAGTACTTC
>TRBJ2-7|TRBV6-6|NA|NA
CASSVQGHPYEQYF
TGTGCCAGCAGCGTACAGGGACATCCCTACGAGCAGTACTTC
>TRBJ2-3|TRBV7-3|NA|TRBD2
CASSFPAGGRDTQYF
TGTGCCAGCAGCTTTCCAGCGGGGGGCCGGGATACGCAGTATTTT
>TRBJ1-1|TRBV29-1|few|NA
CSVVESGNTEAFF
TGCAGCGTTGTCGAATCGGGGAACACTGAAGCTTTCTTT
>TRBJ1-4|TRBV18|NA|TRBD1
CASSRDRNEKLFF
TGTGCCAGCTCACGGGACAGGAACGAAAAACTGTTTTTT
>TRBJ1-5|TRBV6-6|few|NA
CASKGARDQPQHF
TGTGCCAGCAAAGGGGCACGGGATCAGCCCCAGCATTTT
>TRBJ2-5|TRBV7-2|NA|NA
CASSLGSVRTAETQYF
TGTGCCAGCAGCTTAGGGTCCGTGCGGACAGCTGAGACCCAGTACTTC
>TRBJ1-3|TRBV5-4|once|NA
CASSPEGPAVSGNTIYF
TGTGCCAGCAGCCCCGAGGGGCCCGCTGTCTCTGGAAACACCATATATTTT
>TRBJ1-5|TRBV15|NA|NA
CATSRDRGGGNQPQHF
TGTGCCACCAGCAGAGATCGGGGAGGGGGCAATCAGCCCCAGCATTTT
>TRBJ1-5|TRBV5-1|NA|NA
CASSLEGANRQPQHF
TGCGCCAGCAGCTTGGAAGGGGCGAATCGTCAGCCCCAGCATTTT
>TRBJ1-6|TRBV27|few|TRBD1
CASSQGDWMGPLHF
TGTGCCAGCAGTCAGGGGGATTGGATGGGACCCCTCCACTTT
>TRBJ2-4|TRBV6-6|many|TRBD2
CASSPGGLAKNIQYF
TGTGCCAGCAGCCCGGGGGGGCTGGCCAAAAACATTCAGTACTTC
>TRBJ2-5|TRBV19|NA|NA
CASSIGGAGETQYF
TGTGCCAGTAGTATAGGGGGGGCCGGGGAGACCCAGTACTTC
>TRBJ2-3|TRBV19|NA|TRBD2
CASRMIAGGTDTQYF
TGTGCCAGTAGAATGATAGCGGGGGGCACAGATACGCAGTATTTT
>TRBJ2-3|TRBV18|NA|TRBD1
CASSPVPGTGYPGQLTDTQYF
TGTGCCAGCTCACCCGTTCCCGGGACAGGGTATCCGGGACAACTCACAGATACGCAGTATTTT
>TRBJ2-1|TRBV7-8|NA|NA
CASSSGQIDNEQFF
TGTGCCAGCAGCTCCGGACAGATTGACAATGAGCAGTTCTTC
>TRBJ2-2|TRBV6-4|NA|TRBD1
CATSLTGEAGELFF
TGTGCCACCAGTTTGACAGGGGAGGCCGGGGAGCTGTTTTTT
>TRBJ2-7|TRBV27|NA|NA
CASSTRGSQLYEQYF
TGTGCCAGCAGTACACGAGGGAGCCAGCTCTACGAGCAGTACTTC
>TRBJ1-2|TRBV5-1|NA|NA
CASSLDSGYGYTF
TGCGCCAGCAGCTTGGACAGTGGCTATGGCTACACCTTC
>TRBJ2-2|TRBV27|NA|NA
CASSFDGHRAGELFF
TGTGCCAGCAGTTTCGACGGGCATAGAGCCGGGGAGCTGTTTTTT
>TRBJ2-1|TRBV4-1|NA|TRBD2
CASRLAGGPGEQFF
TGCGCCAGCAGGTTAGCGGGGGGGCCGGGTGAGCAGTTCTTC
>TRBJ2-7|TRBV18|once|TRBD2
CASSPSGEGEQYF
TGTGCCAGCTCACCATCGGGGGAGGGCGAGCAGTACTTC
>TRBJ2-7|TRBV7-2|NA|NA
CASSSGRRSYEQYF
TGTGCCAGCAGCTCGGGACGGAGGAGCTACGAGCAGTACTTC
>TRBJ2-1|TRBV5-6|few|NA
CASSLRYNEQFF
TGTGCCAGCAGCTTGCGGTACAATGAGCAGTTCTTC
>TRBJ1-2|TRBV7-9|NA|TRBD1
CASSPRQGSYGYTF
TGTGCCAGCAGCCCCAGACAGGGGAGCTATGGCTACACCTTC
>TRBJ2-7|TRBV2|few|TRBD1
CASRRDSYEQYF
TGTGCCAGCAGGAGGGACAGCTACGAGCAGTACTTC
>TRBJ2-3|TRBV4-2|NA|NA
CASSSLGTGVENTQYF
TGTGCCAGCAGCTCCCTCGGGACTGGGGTGGAGAATACGCAGTATTTT
>TRBJ1-1|TRBV18|once|TRBD1
CASAGQGLATEAFF
TGTGCCAGCGCGGGACAGGGATTGGCCACTGAAGCTTTCTTT
>TRBJ1-5|TRBV6-5|NA|NA
CASSSPPPGEPQHF
TGTGCCAGCAGTTCCCCTCCCCCGGGCGAGCCCCAGCATTTT
>TRBJ2-1|TRBV30|NA|TRBD1
CAWTGPDRVNEQFF
TGTGCCTGGACGGGACCGGACAGGGTCAATGAGCAGTTCTTC
>TRBJ2-1|TRBV28|few|TRBD2
CASRATSGGAVRIF
TGTGCCAGCAGAGCCACTAGCGGGGGGGCGGTTAGGATCTTC
>TRBJ2-7|TRBV5-4|NA|TRBD1
CASSTGTGRVQYF
TGTGCCAGCAGTACCGGGACAGGGAGAGTGCAGTACTTC
>TRBJ1-2|TRBV5-4|few|NA
CASSLNTYGYTF
TGTGCCAGCAGCTTGAATACATATGGCTACACCTTC
>TRBJ1-3|TRBV30|NA|TRBD1
CAWGPQGWYTIYF
TGTGCCTGGGGACCACAGGGGTGGTACACCATATATTTT
>TRBJ1-2|TRBV29-1|NA|NA
CSVSPNGYGYTF
TGCAGCGTCTCCCCCAACGGCTATGGCTACACCTTC
>TRBJ2-1|TRBV4-1|NA|TRBD2
CASRIAGEYNEQFF
TGCGCCAGCAGGATAGCGGGAGAGTACAATGAGCAGTTCTTC
>TRBJ2-1|TRBV11-2|NA|NA
CASSLALGGYPINEQFF
TGTGCCAGCAGCTTAGCTCTCGGGGGTTACCCGATTAATGAGCAGTTCTTC
>TRBJ2-1|TRBV6-1|once|TRBD1
CASGSWDSNEQFF
TGTGCCAGCGGATCATGGGACAGCAATGAGCAGTTCTTC
>TRBJ2-2|TRBV7-8|NA|TRBD2
CASSLATTSGGSGELFF
TGTGCCAGCAGCTTAGCGACAACTAGCGGGGGATCTGGGGAGCTGTTTTTT
>TRBJ1-3|TRBV10-2|NA|NA
CASSETASSGNTIYF
TGCGCCAGCAGTGAGACGGCCTCCTCTGGAAACACCATATATTTT